Presented here are 14 T cell receptor beta chains from one specimen sequenced in a study of beta chain features in type 1 diabetes. cDNA synthesis used the whole RNA isolate, giving expressed TCRB sequences. Profiled with immunoSEQ multiplex PCR; TCRdb holds only in-frame clones, not every one. Of about 340,000 clones listed, roughly 8.8% are singletons. Antigens of these TCRs are unknown. Study-wide results and limits: Researchers report that Type 1 diabetes patients had moderately but significantly shorter TCRB CDR3s across all four CD4+ subsets.

Specimen: central memory CD4+ T cells from blood. The receptors here all came from a man between 25 and 39 years old with type 1 diabetes.

There are a few counts of this clone. The gene calls are TRBV28 and TRBJ1-1; possibly TRBD1 for D (5 bases). Germline V gene lookup returns CDR1 MDHEN and CDR2 SYDVKM. This CDR3 spans 16 amino acids. V shed 6 bases and J shed 3 bases, with 20 bases lying between them. This chain's CDR3 is CASSPPGGIGYTEAFF. The CDR3 DNA reads TGTGCCAGCAGCCCCCCGGGGGGGATTGGGTACACTGAAGCTTTCTTT.

This chain links TRBV29-1 with TRBJ2-5; D is undetermined. V was cut by 0 bases and J by 5 bases, with 10 bases left in between. CDR3 size: 13 residues. Looked up from germline, CDR1 is SQVTM and CDR2 is ANQGSEA. The CDR3 DNA reads TGCAGCGTTGAAGAAGACAAAACGGAGACCCAGTACTTC. It codes for CSVEEDKTETQYF.

This clone was detected only a few times. This chain uses TRBV6-4 with TRBJ2-4, with 10 positions matching TRBD1. Germline lookup yields CDR1 MRHNA and CDR2 SNTAGT. V trimming: 5 bases; J trimming: 1 base; junction bases outside the gene matches: 14. The CDR3 is 19 residues long. Written as DNA, the CDR3 is TGTGCCAGCAGTCGACCCGTCCGGGACAGGGGTCACGCCAAAAACATTCAGTACTTC. It translates to CASSRPVRDRGHAKNIQYF.

The rearrangement joins TRBV29-1 to TRBJ2-7; 7 bases map to TRBD1. V shed 4 bases, J shed 4 bases, and the junction held 4 bases outside the gene matches. Germline V gene lookup returns CDR1 SQVTM and CDR2 ANQGSEA. The CDR3 extends over 12 amino acids. The CDR3 region has the DNA TGCAGCGTTGCCAAGACAGGGTACGAGCAGTACTTC. Translated, it gives CSVAKTGYEQYF.

This chain connects TRBV10-3 to TRBJ2-7; no firm D call. The germline CDR1 and CDR2 sequences are ENHRY and SYGVKD. The V and J ends lost 0 bases and 1 base respectively, with 10 bases between them. This CDR3 spans 15 amino acids. The CDR3: CAISESSSTSYEQYF. The CDR3 coding sequence is TGTGCCATCAGTGAGTCGAGTTCGACGTCCTACGAGCAGTACTTC.

This clone was counted between two and nine times. The V gene is TRBV19, the J gene TRBJ1-2, with a tentative D call TRBD1 (5 bases). The CDR3 consists of 11 residues. Trimming removed 9 bases from V and 4 bases from J, with 9 bases in between. Germline-derived CDR1 and CDR2 are LNHDA and SQIVND (reference sequence). This chain's CDR3 is CARDIAYGYTF. CDR3 in DNA: TGTGCCAGGGACATCGCCTATGGCTACACCTTC.

This clone was counted between two and nine times. This chain connects TRBV19 to TRBJ1-2; D is unclear. Germline V gives CDR1 LNHDA, CDR2 SQIVND (reference sequence). This CDR3 is built from 10 residues. With 5 bases removed from V and 7 bases from J, the gap between germline ends came to 5 bases. The CDR3 region is CASSGIGYTF. The DNA of the CDR3 is TGTGCCAGTAGTGGGATTGGCTACACCTTC.

The chain couples TRBV30 to TRBJ1-3; D gene ambiguous. V shed 1 base and J shed 3 bases, with 7 bases lying between them. Germline CDR1 reads GTSNPN; CDR2 reads SVGIG (reference sequence). The CDR3 covers 13 residues. CDR3 protein: CAWSDSGGNTIYF. The DNA for the CDR3 is TGTGCCTGGAGTGATAGTGGTGGAAACACCATATATTTT.

This clone came up a few times. The V and J genes are TRBV30 and TRBJ2-3; 7 bases fit TRBD2. CDR1 GTSNPN and CDR2 SVGIG come from the germline V gene (reference sequence). This CDR3 region has 15 residues. V shed 6 bases and J 1 base; nucleotides not matched to a gene: 10. The CDR3 spells CACLFSSGGTDTQYF. For the CDR3, the DNA is TGTGCCTGCCTCTTCTCTAGCGGAGGCACAGATACGCAGTATTTT.

This clone was observed a few times. The rearrangement uses TRBV30 and TRBJ2-5; D is unclear. The CDR3 covers 13 residues. CDR1 is GTSNPN and CDR2 is SVGIG in the germline V gene (reference sequence). V lost 0 bases and J 11 bases, leaving 16 bases between the germline ends. Written as DNA, the CDR3 is TGTGCCTGGAGTGTACGGAACCAGATGGAGCAGTACTTC. It translates to CAWSVRNQMEQYF.

This clone has just a few counts. The rearrangement joins TRBV11-2 to TRBJ1-1; the D is unclear. The CDR3 runs to 14 residues. CDR1 is SGHAT, CDR2 FQNNGV, per germline. V was cut by 3 bases and J by 1 base, with 9 bases left in between. The CDR3 nucleotides read TGTGCCAGCAGCTTTGGGTCGGGGAACACTGAAGCTTTCTTT. This sequence encodes CASSFGSGNTEAFF.

This clone has a count of ten or more. In the same sample, other DNA sequences code for this CDR3. The V and J genes are TRBV15 and TRBJ2-2, with TRBD1 identical over 9 bases. This CDR3 is built from 16 residues. Germline V gene data show CDR1 as LNHNV and CDR2 as YYDKDF (reference sequence). Unmatched junction bases numbered 4, after V lost 4 bases and J lost 1 base. The CDR3 sequence is CATSNPGQGNTGELFF. In DNA, the CDR3 is TGTGCCACCAGCAATCCGGGACAGGGGAACACCGGGGAGCTGTTTTTT.

For this clone: Other DNA sequences in the same sample also yield this CDR3. The J gene is TRBJ1-2, the V gene TRBV7-9; D remains unclear. V lost 3 bases to trimming and J lost 2 bases, with 4 bases between them. Germline CDR1 SEHNR, CDR2 FQNEAQ (reference sequence). The CDR3 length is 12 residues. Here the CDR3 DNA reads TGTGCCAGCAGCTTTGACAACTATGGCTACACCTTC. It is translated as CASSFDNYGYTF.

The chain links TRBV28 to TRBJ1-5, with 9 bases matching TRBD1. With 6 bases clipped from V and 5 bases from J, the junction kept 5 bases outside the gene matches. Germline CDR1 and CDR2: MDHEN and SYDVKM. CDR3 length: 14 residues. This CDR3 reads CASSPDRGYQPQHF. The CDR3 DNA sequence: TGTGCCAGCAGCCCGGACAGGGGATATCAGCCCCAGCATTTT.